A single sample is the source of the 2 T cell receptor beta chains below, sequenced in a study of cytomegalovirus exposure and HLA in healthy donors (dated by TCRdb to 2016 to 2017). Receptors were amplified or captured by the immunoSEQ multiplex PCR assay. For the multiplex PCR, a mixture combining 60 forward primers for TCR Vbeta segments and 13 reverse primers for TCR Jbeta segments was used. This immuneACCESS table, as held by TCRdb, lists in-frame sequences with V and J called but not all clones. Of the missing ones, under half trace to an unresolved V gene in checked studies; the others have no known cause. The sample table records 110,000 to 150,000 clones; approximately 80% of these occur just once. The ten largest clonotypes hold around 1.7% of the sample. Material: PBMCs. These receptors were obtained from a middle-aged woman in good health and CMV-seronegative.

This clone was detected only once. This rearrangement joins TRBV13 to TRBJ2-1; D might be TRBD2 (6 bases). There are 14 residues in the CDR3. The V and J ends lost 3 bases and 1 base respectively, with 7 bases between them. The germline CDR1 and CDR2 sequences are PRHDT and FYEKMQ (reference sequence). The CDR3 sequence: CASSLAGSYNEQFF. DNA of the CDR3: TGTGCCAGCAGCTTGGCGGGATCCTACAATGAGCAGTTCTTC. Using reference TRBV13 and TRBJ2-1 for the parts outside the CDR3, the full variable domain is AAGVIQSPRHLIKEKRETATLKCYPIPRHDTVYWYQQGPGQDPQFLISFYEKMQSDKGSIPDRFSAQQFSDYHSELNMSSLELGDSALYFCASSLAGSYNEQFFGPGTRLTVL.

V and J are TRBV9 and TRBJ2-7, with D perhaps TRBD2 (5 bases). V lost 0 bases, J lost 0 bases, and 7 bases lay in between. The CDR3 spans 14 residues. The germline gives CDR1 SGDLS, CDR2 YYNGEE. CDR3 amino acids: CASSVGESSYEQYF. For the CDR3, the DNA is TGTGCCAGCAGCGTAGGGGAGAGCTCCTACGAGCAGTACTTC.